This T cell receptor beta chain was observed in a study of blood T cell repertoires in COVID-19. Study at large: Collection of acute and convalescent COVID-19 samples took place in the United States, Italy and Spain. T cells, B-cell-depleted T cells, or PBMCs supplied cDNA or gDNA.

Trimming removed 2 bases from V and 3 bases from J, with 11 bases in between. CDR3 length: 15 residues. CDR1 and CDR2 from the germline V gene are MNHEY and SVGAGI. Per the original methods: From reference gene primer amplification, estimates of nucleated cell counts were derived. Clones were read by immunoSEQ multiplex PCR, and TCRdb kept only the in-frame ones, dropping some. V, J and clone size derive from that table, while D and trimming were established from the DNA sequence. The table records a few hundred thousand clones, 85% of them present only once. The TCR sequence derives from a woman aged 18-35 years with acute or convalescent COVID-19. Input material: peripheral blood. The chain couples TRBV6-5 to TRBJ1-5; TRBD1 might be the D (5 bases). The CDR3 sequence: CASSYVQGANQPQHF. DNA for the CDR3: TGTGCCAGCAGTTACGTCCAGGGTGCCAATCAGCCCCAGCATTTT.